This note documents a single T cell receptor beta chain sequence. Its specificity is not known. This record comes from a study of vaccination and CD4 T cells after COVID-19. Looking at the study overall: Post-vaccine sample collection happened at a median of about ten weeks after dose two, ranging 14 to 241.

The length of the CDR3 is 14 residues. Germline assignment: CDR1 DFQATT and CDR2 SNEGSKA (reference sequence). V was cut by 0 bases and J by 4 bases, with 12 bases left in between. Study-wide points: Researchers report that a median approximately 86% of reactive clones in convalescent patients surfaced only post-vaccination.

Treatment reported: approximately nine-day PBMC culture with coronavirus spike peptide pools or control peptides (ViraFEST assay). TCR sequencing followed the expansion of antigen-specific T cells with peptide pools in ViraFEST. Per well, a few million PBMCs were cultured in the presence of around 10 IU/ml IL-2 and 9 to 10 ug/ml peptide pools. The Oncomine TCR Beta short-read assay was applied to DNA of cultured CD4+ T cells. MiXCR, applied by TCRdb to the PCR reads, yields one record per CDR3 protein. The table has about 17,000 distinct CDR3 sequences, 35% to 45% seen once. The chain links TRBV20-1 to TRBJ2-5; no reliable D call. This clonotype was sampled from a human donor who had recovered from COVID-19. What was sequenced was CD4+ T cells from blood, cultured in vitro. CDR3 loop: CSARDSSFRETQYF. Here the CDR3 DNA reads TGCAGTGCTAGAGATTCAAGTTTTCGAGAGACCCAGTACTTC.